This section outlines one T cell receptor beta chain sequence together with its context. Its antigen is currently unknown. This CDR3 has 15 residues. V shed 2 bases and J shed 10 bases, with 18 bases lying between them. The use of a sample-barcoded 5' primer and a J-beta primer mix characterized a second PCR of roughly 7 to 11 cycles. TCRdb used MiXCR to reprocess the 5' RACE reads, holding one entry per CDR3 protein. The sample records more than 800,000 distinct CDR3 sequences, over 35% being singletons. These data belong to a study of blood T cells in healthy people across ages. General study points: What prevented conclusive comparison of naive and antigen-experienced cells was that PBMCs were unsorted. When set beside aged donors, long-lived donors presented more naive CD4+ cells and higher diversity.

The sequence derives from a woman aged 55 to 70 in good health. Sequencing was done on a sample of blood. The chain uses TRBV12-3 or TRBV12-4 and TRBJ2-1; tentative D call: TRBD1 (6 bases). This CDR3 is CASSLSGATRREQFF. The CDR3 nucleotides are TGTGCCAGCAGTTTATCAGGGGCCACGAGGCGCGAGCAGTTCTTC.